Described below is a single TCR beta chain sequence and its context. This CDR3 spans 14 amino acids. Trimming took 5 bases from V and 1 from J, leaving 9 bases between them. Germline CDR1 MDHEN, CDR2 SYDVKM. This sample stems from a study of OX40 agonist ivuxolimab in advanced cancers. The repertoire was sequenced with immunoSEQ multiplex PCR; TCRdb's copy has only in-frame clones and lacks some. The data show just over 14,000 clones, about 80% seen once. V gene TRBV28 combines with J gene TRBJ2-1, with D unresolved. Material: CD4+ or CD8+ T cells sorted from blood, obtained in a trial of the OX40 agonist ivuxolimab. This sequence originates from an adult with an advanced solid tumor such as melanoma, head and neck, liver or kidney cancer. The CDR3 DNA follows: TGTGCCAGCAGTCTTTCTTTATCCTACAATGAGCAGTTCTTC. It encodes CASSLSLSYNEQFF.